The 7 T cell receptor beta chains below were found in one sample sequenced in a study of blood T cell repertoires in COVID-19. The protocol was immunoSEQ multiplex PCR, while the TCRdb copy is restricted to in-frame clones and leaves out a portion. The data show 110,000 to 150,000 clones, 70% to 90% seen once. Sequences were obtained from peripheral blood. These receptors came from a man aged 50-60 years with acute or convalescent COVID-19.

This chain links TRBV9 with TRBJ2-3, with TRBD2 matching over 7 bases. The germline gives CDR1 SGDLS, CDR2 YYNGEE. V shed 1 base and J 3 bases; nucleotides not matched to a gene: 2. The CDR3 contains 14 residues. Here the CDR3 reads CASSVRGETDTQYF. The CDR3 coding sequence is TGTGCCAGCAGCGTACGGGGGGAGACAGATACGCAGTATTTT.

This chain links TRBV10-2 with TRBJ2-5, with a tentative D call TRBD1 (5 bases). The germline V gene encodes CDR1 WSHSY and CDR2 SAAADI. This CDR3 is 12 amino acids long. The ends were cut back, 6 bases at V and 1 base at J, with 6 bases in the middle. Here the CDR3 reads CASRTAQETQYF. The CDR3 DNA follows: TGCGCCAGCAGGACAGCCCAAGAGACCCAGTACTTC.

The chain has TRBV6-1 and TRBJ2-1, with TRBD2 identical over 10 bases. The CDR3 has 16 amino acids. With 4 bases clipped from V and 4 bases from J, the junction kept 7 bases outside the gene matches. Germline CDR1 is MNHNS and CDR2 is SASEGT. The CDR3 reads CASSGLAGVQYNEQFF. The CDR3 DNA reads TGTGCCAGCAGTGGTCTAGCGGGAGTGCAATACAATGAGCAGTTCTTC.

The V call is TRBV27, the J call TRBJ2-7, with a tentative D call TRBD1 (5 bases). CDR3 length equals 14 residues. The V end was cut by 6 bases, the J end by 5 bases, with 17 bases between. CDR1 and CDR2 (germline): MNHEY, SMNVEV (reference sequence). CDR3 amino acids: CASRPQVIDHEQYF. The CDR3 coding sequence is TGTGCCAGCAGGCCACAGGTTATCGACCACGAGCAGTACTTC.

The chain employs TRBV18 and TRBJ2-3; D ambiguous. The CDR3 runs to 18 residues. From germline, CDR1 is KGHSH and CDR2 LQKENI. The ends were cut back, 5 bases at V and 0 bases at J, with 21 bases in the middle. The chain's CDR3 is CASSFGPLPRLSTDTQYF. CDR3 sequence (DNA): TGTGCCAGCTCATTTGGGCCTCTTCCCCGTCTTAGCACAGATACGCAGTATTTT.

The rearrangement links TRBV27 to TRBJ1-3, with 9 bases identical to TRBD1. With 8 bases clipped from V and 2 bases from J, the junction kept 10 bases outside the gene matches. This CDR3 has 16 amino acids. Germline V gene lookup returns CDR1 MNHEY and CDR2 SMNVEV (reference sequence). The CDR3 protein is CASSGTGKGTGNTIYF. CDR3 nucleotides: TGTGCCAGCTCGGGGACAGGGAAAGGAACTGGAAACACCATATATTTT.

The genes are TRBV27 and TRBJ1-6; 12 nucleotides line up with TRBD1. The CDR3 loop spans 15 amino acids. Germline values: CDR1 MNHEY, CDR2 SMNVEV (reference sequence). V shed 7 bases and J 9 bases; nucleotides not matched to a gene: 7. The DNA for the CDR3 is TGTGCCAGCACACTGGGACAGGGGGCGGGTTCACCCCTCCACTTT. Amino acid sequence: CASTLGQGAGSPLHF.